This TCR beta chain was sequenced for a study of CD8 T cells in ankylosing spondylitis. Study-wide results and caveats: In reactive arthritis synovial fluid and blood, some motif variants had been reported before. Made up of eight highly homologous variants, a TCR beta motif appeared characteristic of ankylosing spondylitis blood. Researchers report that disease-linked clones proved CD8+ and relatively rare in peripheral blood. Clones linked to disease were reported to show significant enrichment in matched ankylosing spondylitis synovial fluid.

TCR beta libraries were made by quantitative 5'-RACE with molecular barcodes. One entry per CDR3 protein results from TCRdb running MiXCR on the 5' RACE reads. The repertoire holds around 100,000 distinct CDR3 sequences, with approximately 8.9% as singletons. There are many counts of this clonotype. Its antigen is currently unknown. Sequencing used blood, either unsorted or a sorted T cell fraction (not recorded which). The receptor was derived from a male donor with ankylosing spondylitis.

CDR3 amino acids: CASSSTGDSNQPQHF. The DNA for the CDR3 is TGCGCCAGCAGCTCCACAGGGGATAGCAATCAGCCCCAGCATTTT. The genes are TRBV5-1 and TRBJ1-5; 7 bases match TRBD1. The CDR3 extends over 15 amino acids. Per the germline V gene, CDR1 is SGHRS and CDR2 is YFSETQ. After removal of 3 bases from V and 0 bases from J, the junction contained 3 bases not matched to a gene.